The 28 T cell receptor beta chains below all came from one sample that was sequenced in a study of shared clonotypes between healthy human individuals (dated by TCRdb to between 2020 and 2021). Library construction relied on the immunoSEQ multiplex PCR assay. TCRdb's version of the immuneACCESS table is confined to in-frame rearrangements and falls short of the full clone set. An unresolved V gene accounts for under half of the shortfall where checked; the remainder is of unknown origin. The sample table contains about 600,000 clones; only one count was recorded for more than 95% of them. The ten largest clones add up to roughly 0.055% of the sample. Sequencing was done on a sample of naive CD4+ T cells sorted from blood. Per the publication, the cell subset or site label means: CD45RA+ positively selected. The receptors were sampled from a woman aged 25 to 45 in good health.

The chain combines TRBV7-8 with TRBJ1-1; the D is unclear. Germline V lookup: CDR1 SGHVS, CDR2 FQNEAQ. Trimming shortened V by 7 bases and J by 5 bases, and 14 bases separated the two germline ends. The CDR3 runs to 13 residues. CDR3: CASTPREFTEAFF. The CDR3 nucleotides read TGTGCCAGCACCCCGAGGGAATTTACTGAAGCTTTCTTT.

The rearrangement uses TRBV9 and TRBJ2-5; 11 positions agree with TRBD2. The CDR3 length is 16 residues. Trimming cost V 0 bases and J 5 bases; bases outside gene matches: 6. Germline values: CDR1 SGDLS, CDR2 YYNGEE. CDR3 protein: CASSVARLAGGETQYF. DNA of the CDR3: TGTGCCAGCAGCGTAGCTCGGCTAGCGGGAGGCGAGACCCAGTACTTC.

The V gene is TRBV2, the J gene TRBJ1-1, with TRBD1 matching over 7 bases. There are 12 residues in the CDR3. The trim removed 5 bases at V and 8 bases at J, leaving 5 bases unmatched. The V gene's germline CDR1 is SNHLY and CDR2 FYNNEI. DNA of the CDR3: TGTGCCAGCAGTTCACAGGGGAACGAAGCTTTCTTT. Its protein is CASSSQGNEAFF.

This chain joins TRBV7-2 and TRBJ2-7; D is possibly TRBD1 (6 bases). V lost 6 bases to trimming and J lost 5 bases, with 23 bases between them. CDR3 length: 16 residues. Germline loops: CDR1 SGHTA, CDR2 FQGNSA. The CDR3 coding sequence is TGTGCCAGCAGAACTAACAGCGCAGGGGTCTATCACGAGCAGTACTTC. This codes for CASRTNSAGVYHEQYF.

V and J are TRBV28 and TRBJ1-1; TRBD1 agrees at 7 bases. This CDR3 has 15 residues. Germline assignment: CDR1 MDHEN and CDR2 SYDVKM. Trimming at V came to 1 base and at J to 5 bases, leaving 7 bases not matched to a gene. The chain's CDR3 is CASSLYRTGGTEAFF. The CDR3 DNA follows: TGTGCCAGCAGTTTATATAGGACAGGAGGGACTGAAGCTTTCTTT.

The chain has TRBV28 and TRBJ1-3; D might be TRBD1 (5 bases). Looked up from germline, CDR1 is MDHEN and CDR2 is SYDVKM. This CDR3 contains 14 residues. V was clipped by 3 bases and J by 7 bases, with 13 bases between them. The CDR3 is CASSLSAGWNTIYF. In nucleotides, the CDR3 is TGTGCCAGCAGTTTGTCGGCAGGGTGGAACACCATATATTTT.

In DNA form, the CDR3 reads TGTGCCAGCAACCGACTCGGGGGGTACTACGAGCAGTACTTC. Its protein is CASNRLGGYYEQYF. The J gene is TRBJ2-7, the V gene TRBV28; 7 bases line up with TRBD2. V was pared by 7 bases and J by 3 bases, with 9 bases of the junction left unmatched. CDR1 MDHEN and CDR2 SYDVKM come from the germline V gene. The CDR3 has 14 amino acids.

The CDR3 loop reads CASSPRQGGTNEKLFF. The CDR3 DNA reads as TGTGCCAGCAGCCCCAGACAGGGCGGAACTAATGAAAAACTGTTTTTT. The genes are TRBV4-2 and TRBJ1-4; 7 nucleotides align to TRBD1. There are 16 residues in the CDR3. Germline CDR1 LGHNA, CDR2 YNFKEQ. With V trimmed by 4 bases and J by 1 base, 6 bases remained unmatched.

J is TRBJ1-5 and V is TRBV2; D gene ambiguous. The CDR3 has 15 residues. V was pared by 4 bases and J by 0 bases, with 10 bases between. CDR1 and CDR2 from the germline V gene are SNHLY and FYNNEI. The CDR3 nucleotides are TGTGCCAGCAGTGCCGCCGGCAATAGCAATCAGCCCCAGCATTTT. It specifies CASSAAGNSNQPQHF.

The chain combines TRBV28 with TRBJ2-1; possible D gene TRBD2, 7 bases. This CDR3 is built from 14 residues. Germline V gene lookup returns CDR1 MDHEN and CDR2 SYDVKM. V lost 6 bases to trimming and J lost 8 bases, with 17 bases between them. The CDR3 nucleotides are TGTGCCAGCAGCCCGGGGGGCGGGAGAGATGAGCAGTTCTTC. It codes for CASSPGGGRDEQFF.

This rearrangement joins TRBV28 to TRBJ1-1; no clear D gene. CDR3 size: 11 residues. Germline CDR1 is MDHEN and CDR2 is SYDVKM. V shed 3 bases and J shed 11 bases, with 10 bases lying between them. CDR3 sequence: CASSFIFWAFF. CDR3 sequence (DNA): TGTGCCAGCAGTTTTATTTTCTGGGCTTTCTTT. The full variable domain, completed using reference TRBV28 and TRBJ1-1, is DVKVTQSSRYLVKRTGEKVFLECVQDMDHENMFWYRQDPGLGLRLIYFSYDVKMKEKGDIPEGYSVSREKKERFSLILESASTNQTSMYLCASSFIFWAFFGQGTRLTVV.

This chain connects TRBV29-1 to TRBJ1-1, with TRBD1 identical over 9 bases. J gave up 1 base and V 7 bases, and 7 bases lay outside the gene matches. Looked up from germline, CDR1 is SQVTM and CDR2 is ANQGSEA. This CDR3 spans 14 amino acids. The CDR3 here is CSATTDRGNTEAFF. Written as DNA, the CDR3 is TGCAGCGCTACTACGGACAGGGGGAACACTGAAGCTTTCTTT.

This rearrangement joins TRBV19 to TRBJ1-5; 8 bases line up with TRBD1. The CDR3 has 14 residues. Germline CDR1 is LNHDA and CDR2 is SQIVND (reference sequence). Trimming cost V 6 bases and J 7 bases; bases outside gene matches: 8. The CDR3 protein is CASRWTGSQQPQHF. The DNA of the CDR3 is TGTGCCAGTAGGTGGACAGGGTCACAGCAGCCCCAGCATTTT.

The chain links TRBV18 to TRBJ1-1, with 10 bases that match TRBD1. This CDR3 spans 13 amino acids. V was pared by 3 bases and J by 11 bases, with 6 bases of the junction left unmatched. Germline V lookup: CDR1 KGHSH, CDR2 LQKENI. The CDR3 nucleotides are TGTGCCAGCTCACCCCCGGACAGGGGGGCCGCTTTCTTT. Its translation: CASSPPDRGAAFF.

The chain combines TRBV13 with TRBJ2-7; D may correspond to TRBD1 or TRBD2 (7 bases each). The germline V and J ends were trimmed by 2 bases and 2 bases, with 13 bases remaining between them. This CDR3 comprises 15 residues. CDR1 PRHDT and CDR2 FYEKMQ come from the germline V gene (reference sequence). In DNA form, the CDR3 reads TGTGCCAGCAGCTTAAGGGCAGGGGGGGCCTACGAGCAGTACTTC. Translated, it gives CASSLRAGGAYEQYF.

This clone was picked up one time. The chain has TRBV12-2 and TRBJ1-2; no DNA check was done on the table's D call, TRBD1. TRBV12-2 is deemed a pseudogene. The CDR3 is 14 amino acids. CDR3: CASRLVRTGYGYTF. For the CDR3, the DNA is TGTGCAAGTCGCTTAGTAAGGACAGGCTATGGCTACACCTTC.

The chain joins TRBV27 to TRBJ2-7; TRBD1 matches 9 bases. CDR1 is MNHEY, CDR2 SMNVEV, per germline (reference sequence). The V and J ends lost 6 bases and 4 bases, in that order; junction bases with no gene match: 10. The CDR3 has 15 residues. The CDR3 sequence is CASSSSDRGLYEQYF. The CDR3 nucleotides read TGTGCCAGCAGCTCATCGGACAGGGGATTGTACGAGCAGTACTTC.

The chain employs TRBV6-5 and TRBJ1-3; no firm D call. The V gene lost 4 bases and the J gene lost 0 bases, with 13 bases spanning the gap. The germline CDR1 and CDR2 sequences are MNHEY and SVGAGI. This CDR3 contains 16 residues. The chain's CDR3 is CASSSRRVTSGNTIYF. The CDR3 DNA sequence: TGTGCCAGCAGTTCCAGGCGGGTTACCTCTGGAAACACCATATATTTT.

The chain has TRBV5-1 and TRBJ1-1; TRBD1 matches at 8 bases. V lost 6 bases, J lost 1 base, and 5 bases stayed unmatched. Per germline, CDR1 SGHRS and CDR2 YFSETQ. The CDR3 has 14 residues. CDR3 region: CASMPGQANTEAFF. CDR3 nucleotide sequence: TGCGCCAGCATGCCGGGACAGGCGAACACTGAAGCTTTCTTT.

V and J are TRBV18 and TRBJ1-1; tentatively, D is TRBD1 (6 bases). V was trimmed by 2 bases and J by 7 bases, leaving 8 bases between them. CDR3 length equals 12 residues. CDR1 is KGHSH and CDR2 is LQKENI in the germline V gene. Here the CDR3 DNA reads TGTGCCAGCTCACCATCAGGGGATGAAGCTTTCTTT. It yields the protein CASSPSGDEAFF.

This clone is a singleton in its sample. The chain uses TRBV29-1 and TRBJ1-3; D remains ambiguous. V lost 7 bases and J lost 3, with 10 bases in between. CDR1 SQVTM and CDR2 ANQGSEA come from the germline V gene. The CDR3 covers 12 residues. CDR3 loop: CSARRGGNTIYF. In DNA, the CDR3 is TGCAGCGCCCGGCGGGGTGGAAACACCATATATTTT.

V gene TRBV14 combines with J gene TRBJ2-2; 11 bases agree with TRBD2. Germline CDR1 and CDR2: SGHDN and FVKESK. CDR3 length equals 14 residues. Losses at the gene ends were 6 bases for V and 6 bases for J; bases not matched to a gene: 3. The CDR3 here is CASSRTSGSGELFF. The CDR3 nucleotides are TGTGCCAGCAGTCGGACTAGCGGGTCCGGGGAGCTGTTTTTT.

This sequence joins TRBV6-5 and TRBJ1-2; TRBD1 aligns across 7 bases. V lost 6 bases, J lost 7 bases, and 8 bases stayed unmatched. The germline CDR1 and CDR2 sequences are MNHEY and SVGAGI. This CDR3 has 13 residues. DNA of the CDR3: TGTGCCAGCAGAAGGGACAGTCTCTCTGGCTACACCTTC. Residues: CASRRDSLSGYTF.

This clone was counted once. V usage is TRBV18 and J usage is TRBJ2-3; the match to TRBD1 covers 11 bases. The V gene's germline CDR1 is KGHSH and CDR2 LQKENI. The CDR3 length is 16 residues. With 8 bases clipped from V and 2 bases from J, the junction kept 9 bases outside the gene matches. The CDR3 loop is CASTPGQGGFTDTQYF. As DNA, the CDR3 is TGTGCCAGCACGCCGGGACAGGGGGGTTTCACAGATACGCAGTATTTT.

The genes are TRBV19 and TRBJ2-5, with 9 positions matching TRBD1. This CDR3 spans 12 amino acids. With V trimmed by 9 bases and J by 5 bases, 4 bases remained unmatched. Germline CDR1 is LNHDA and CDR2 is SQIVND (reference sequence). The CDR3 DNA is TGTGCCAGCAGTGACAGGGGGGAGACCCAGTACTTC. Translating it yields CASSDRGETQYF. Full variable domain (outside the CDR3, taken from reference TRBV19 and TRBJ2-5): DGGITQSPKYLFRKEGQNVTLSCEQNLNHDAMYWYRQDPGQGLRLIYYSQIVNDFQKGDIAEGYSVSREKKESFPLTVTSAQKNPTAFYLCASSDRGETQYFGPGTRLLVL.

The V and J genes are TRBV7-9 and TRBJ2-7; 7 bases agree with TRBD1. J lost 4 bases, V lost 3 bases, and 9 bases had no gene match. From germline, CDR1 is SEHNR and CDR2 FQNEAQ (reference sequence). CDR3 length: 15 residues. The CDR3 spells CASSLGTAPIYEQYF. DNA for the CDR3: TGTGCCAGCAGCTTGGGGACAGCCCCTATTTACGAGCAGTACTTC.

The gene calls are TRBV5-6 and TRBJ1-1; D gene unclear. Germline loops: CDR1 SGHDT, CDR2 YYEEEE. With 1 base removed from V and 0 bases from J, the gap between germline ends came to 7 bases. This CDR3 has 14 amino acids. CDR3 protein: CASSLFQVNTEAFF. CDR3 DNA sequence: TGTGCCAGCAGCTTGTTTCAGGTGAACACTGAAGCTTTCTTT. Full variable domain (rest looked up from reference TRBV5-6 and TRBJ1-1): DAGVTQSPTHLIKTRGQQVTLRCSPKSGHDTVSWYQQALGQGPQFIFQYYEEEERQRGNFPDRFSGHQFPNYSSELNVNALLLGDSALYLCASSLFQVNTEAFFGQGTRLTVV.

CDR3 nucleotides: TGTGCCAGCCGTCCTCGACGACCAATTTACGAGCAGTACTTC. It codes for CASRPRRPIYEQYF. V is TRBV28 and J is TRBJ2-7; D remains ambiguous. V gave up 8 bases and J gave up 4 bases, with 18 bases separating them. This CDR3 is 14 amino acids long. CDR1 MDHEN and CDR2 SYDVKM come from the germline V gene.